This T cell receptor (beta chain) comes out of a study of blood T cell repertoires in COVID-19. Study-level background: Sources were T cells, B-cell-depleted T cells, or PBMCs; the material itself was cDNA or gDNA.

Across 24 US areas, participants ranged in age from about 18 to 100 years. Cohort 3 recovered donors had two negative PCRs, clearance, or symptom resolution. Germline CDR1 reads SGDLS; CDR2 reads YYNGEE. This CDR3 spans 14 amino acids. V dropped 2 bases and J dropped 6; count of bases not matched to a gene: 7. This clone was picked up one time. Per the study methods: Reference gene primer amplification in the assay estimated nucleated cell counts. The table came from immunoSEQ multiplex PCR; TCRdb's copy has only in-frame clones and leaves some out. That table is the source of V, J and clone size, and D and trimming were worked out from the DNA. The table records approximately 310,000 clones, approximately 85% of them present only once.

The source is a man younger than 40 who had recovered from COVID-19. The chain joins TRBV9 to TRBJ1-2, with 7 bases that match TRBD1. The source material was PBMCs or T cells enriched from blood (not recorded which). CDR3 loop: CASSVGDSIHGYTF. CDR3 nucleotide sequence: TGTGCCAGCAGCGTTGGGGACAGTATTCATGGCTACACCTTC.